This TCR beta chain comes out of a study of response to subunit inactivated influenza vaccine. The trim removed 5 bases at V and 0 bases at J, leaving 0 bases unmatched. The CDR3 sequence is 15 residues long. This clonotype was counted only a few times. What it recognizes is unknown. TCRdb called the RT-PCR reads again in MiXCR, with one record for every CDR3 protein. The sample shows over 750,000 distinct CDR3 sequences, less than 25% of them seen only once. Study outcomes and limitations: Researchers suggested that each seasonal influenza vaccination recruits few new T cells.

Here the sequenced sample was PBMCs from blood, taken around 5 days after vaccination. V gene TRBV12-3 or TRBV12-4 combines with J gene TRBJ2-3, with 12 nucleotides matching TRBD1. This sequence originates from a man over 45 who received an inactivated influenza vaccine. CDR3 nucleotides: TGTGCCAGCAGTGGGACAGGGGGCAGCACAGATACGCAGTATTTT. Its protein is CASSGTGGSTDTQYF.